This is a list of T cell receptor beta chains from one sample in a study of neurological immune-mediated disorders. TCRdb fed the 5' RACE reads into MiXCR, producing one record per CDR3 protein. The table records about 59,000 distinct CDR3 sequences, approximately 12% of them present only once. Sequencing was performed on PBMCs. The receptor source for this set is a woman aged 60-75 years with HTLV-1-associated myelopathy (HAM/TSP). Both conserved end residues are part of each CDR3. A D gene is named only where the DNA matches it firmly. Expanded clones are given a class, and other clones once, few, many or no size at all.

v_call: TRBV7-9; j_call: TRBJ1-1; clone_size: many; d_call: -; cdr3_nt: TGTGCCAGCACCCTGATGAACACTGAAGCTTTCTTT; cdr3_aa: CASTLMNTEAFF
v_call: TRBV28; j_call: TRBJ1-3; clone_size: many; d_call: -; cdr3_nt: TGTGCCAGCAGCCTAATGGTAGGGACTGGAAACACCATATATTTT; cdr3_aa: CASSLMVGTGNTIYF
v_call: TRBV3-1; j_call: TRBJ2-3; clone_size: -; d_call: -; cdr3_nt: TGTGCCAGCAGCCGAACTCTACCCAGGCCCACCCACACAGATACGCAGTATTTT; cdr3_aa: CASSRTLPRPTHTDTQYF
v_call: TRBV7-2; j_call: TRBJ2-5; clone_size: -; d_call: -; cdr3_nt: TGTGCCAGCAGCTTTCAGGTGGTCATGGAGACCCAGTACTTC; cdr3_aa: CASSFQVVMETQYF
v_call: TRBV18; j_call: TRBJ2-1; clone_size: few; d_call: TRBD1; cdr3_nt: TGTGCCAGCTCACCCGGGACAGGGGCTGAGCAGTTCTTC; cdr3_aa: CASSPGTGAEQFF
v_call: TRBV5-1; j_call: TRBJ2-5; clone_size: many; d_call: TRBD2; cdr3_nt: TGCGCCAGCAGCGAACCTTCTAGCGGGAGAAGGGGGGAGACCCAGTACTTC; cdr3_aa: CASSEPSSGRRGETQYF
v_call: TRBV5-1; j_call: TRBJ2-2; clone_size: -; d_call: -; cdr3_nt: TGCGCCAGCAGCTTGTCGGAAAAGAACACCGGAGAGCTGTTTTTT; cdr3_aa: CASSLSEKNTGELFF
v_call: TRBV12-3/TRBV12-4; j_call: TRBJ2-1; clone_size: many; d_call: TRBD2; cdr3_nt: TGTGCCAGCAGTGCACGGGGGAGCGGGAGGGCCAATGAGCAGTTCTTC; cdr3_aa: CASSARGSGRANEQFF
v_call: TRBV7-2; j_call: TRBJ2-3; clone_size: many; d_call: -; cdr3_nt: TGTGCCAGCAGCTTTGGGGGCTCCAAGACAGATACGCAGTATTTT; cdr3_aa: CASSFGGSKTDTQYF
v_call: TRBV11-2; j_call: TRBJ1-1; clone_size: many; d_call: -; cdr3_nt: TGTGCCAGCAGCTCCGCCCGGGTAGGGAACACTGAAGCTTTCTTT; cdr3_aa: CASSSARVGNTEAFF
v_call: TRBV12-3/TRBV12-4; j_call: TRBJ2-3; clone_size: many; d_call: -; cdr3_nt: TGTGCCAGCCTTTGGAGTGGAGATACGCAGTATTTT; cdr3_aa: CASLWSGDTQYF
v_call: TRBV20-1; j_call: TRBJ2-5; clone_size: many; d_call: TRBD2; cdr3_nt: TGCAGTGCTAGATCTCTAGCGGGAGGTGAGACCCAGTACTTC; cdr3_aa: CSARSLAGGETQYF
v_call: TRBV28; j_call: TRBJ1-1; clone_size: many; d_call: -; cdr3_nt: TGTGCCAGCAGCAGAACATCGAACACTGAAGCTTTCTTT; cdr3_aa: CASSRTSNTEAFF
v_call: TRBV7-2; j_call: TRBJ2-1; clone_size: many; d_call: -; cdr3_nt: TGTGCCAGCAGCTCTCGGGGAGAGCAGTTCTTC; cdr3_aa: CASSSRGEQFF
v_call: TRBV5-1; j_call: TRBJ2-1; clone_size: -; d_call: -; cdr3_nt: TGCGCCAGCAGCTCTTTGGATCGGGATGAGCAGTTCTTC; cdr3_aa: CASSSLDRDEQFF
v_call: TRBV5-1; j_call: TRBJ2-1; clone_size: many; d_call: TRBD2; cdr3_nt: TGCGCCAGCAGCTTGGGAGGACTAGCCTCCTACAATGAGCAGTTCTTC; cdr3_aa: CASSLGGLASYNEQFF
v_call: TRBV5-1; j_call: TRBJ2-7; clone_size: many; d_call: -; cdr3_nt: TGCGCCAGCAGCTTGGATGGTAGCTTCTCCTACGAGCAGTACTTC; cdr3_aa: CASSLDGSFSYEQYF
v_call: TRBV10-3; j_call: TRBJ2-7; clone_size: many; d_call: -; cdr3_nt: TGTGCCATCAGTGAGGCGGGGATTTCGGGGGAGCAGTACTTC; cdr3_aa: CAISEAGISGEQYF
v_call: TRBV20-1; j_call: TRBJ2-7; clone_size: many; d_call: -; cdr3_nt: TGCAGTGCTAGAGCAGGGACCTACGAGCAGTACTTC; cdr3_aa: CSARAGTYEQYF
v_call: TRBV27; j_call: TRBJ2-7; clone_size: many; d_call: TRBD2; cdr3_nt: TGTGCCAGCAGTATCCAGAGCGGGACCACCCCGGCGGAGCAGTACTTC; cdr3_aa: CASSIQSGTTPAEQYF
v_call: TRBV7-9; j_call: TRBJ2-3; clone_size: many; d_call: TRBD1; cdr3_nt: TGTGCCAGCAGGATGGACAGGGGGTCAGATACGCAGTATTTT; cdr3_aa: CASRMDRGSDTQYF
v_call: TRBV4-1; j_call: TRBJ2-4; clone_size: many; d_call: TRBD2; cdr3_nt: TGCGCCAGCAGCCAAGAAAGGAGACTAGCGGGAGAACTAGCCAAAAACATTCAGTACTTC; cdr3_aa: CASSQERRLAGELAKNIQYF
v_call: TRBV27; j_call: TRBJ2-5; clone_size: many; d_call: TRBD2; cdr3_nt: TGTGCCAGTTTGAGCGGGAGTTGGCAAGAGACCCAGTACTTC; cdr3_aa: CASLSGSWQETQYF
v_call: TRBV5-8; j_call: TRBJ1-4; clone_size: many; d_call: TRBD1; cdr3_nt: TGTGCCAGCAGCTCGCGGACAGGAGGGAATGAAAAACTGTTTTTT; cdr3_aa: CASSSRTGGNEKLFF
v_call: TRBV5-1; j_call: TRBJ2-5; clone_size: many; d_call: -; cdr3_nt: TGCGCCAGCAGCAAGGAAGAGACCCAGTACTTC; cdr3_aa: CASSKEETQYF
v_call: TRBV29-1; j_call: TRBJ2-5; clone_size: many; d_call: -; cdr3_nt: TGCAGCGTTGACTCTGGGACTTCTAAAGAGACCCAGTACTTC; cdr3_aa: CSVDSGTSKETQYF
v_call: TRBV20-1; j_call: TRBJ1-4; clone_size: many; d_call: -; cdr3_nt: TGCAGTGCTAGATTAAACAGGCGGAATGAAAAACTGTTTTTT; cdr3_aa: CSARLNRRNEKLFF
v_call: TRBV29-1; j_call: TRBJ2-5; clone_size: -; d_call: TRBD1; cdr3_nt: TGCAGCGTTGCAGACCCCGGGACAGGACCTTTCCGGACCCAGTACTTC; cdr3_aa: CSVADPGTGPFRTQYF
v_call: TRBV7-2; j_call: TRBJ1-2; clone_size: many; d_call: TRBD1; cdr3_nt: TGTGCCAGCAGCCACCTGGGGCCCTGGACAGGGGGGGGGAACTATGGCTACACCTTC; cdr3_aa: CASSHLGPWTGGGNYGYTF
v_call: TRBV5-1; j_call: TRBJ1-2; clone_size: many; d_call: -; cdr3_nt: TGCGCCAGCAGCTTGGGTACTAACTATGGCTACACCTTC; cdr3_aa: CASSLGTNYGYTF
v_call: TRBV3-1; j_call: TRBJ2-1; clone_size: many; d_call: -; cdr3_nt: TGTGCCAGCAGCCTAGAGGGAGCAGGATACAATGAGCAGTTCTTC; cdr3_aa: CASSLEGAGYNEQFF
v_call: TRBV20-1; j_call: TRBJ2-2; clone_size: many; d_call: -; cdr3_nt: TGCAGTGCCCGACAAGACGCGAACACCGGGGAGCTGTTTTTT; cdr3_aa: CSARQDANTGELFF
v_call: TRBV14; j_call: TRBJ1-1; clone_size: -; d_call: -; cdr3_nt: TGTGCCAGCAGCCCCAGGGTAATAAACACTGGAGCTTTCTTT; cdr3_aa: CASSPRVINTGAFF
v_call: TRBV6-1; j_call: TRBJ2-5; clone_size: many; d_call: -; cdr3_nt: TGTGCCAGCAGTCTCCGGGGGTACCAAGAGACCCAGTACTTC; cdr3_aa: CASSLRGYQETQYF
v_call: TRBV5-1; j_call: TRBJ2-7; clone_size: -; d_call: -; cdr3_nt: TGCGCCAGCAGCTTCGCCGGGACACGGTCCTACGAGCAGTACTTC; cdr3_aa: CASSFAGTRSYEQYF
v_call: TRBV14; j_call: TRBJ2-7; clone_size: -; d_call: -; cdr3_nt: TGTGCCAGCAGCCTAGGTCCTCCCTACGAGCAGTACTTC; cdr3_aa: CASSLGPPYEQYF
v_call: TRBV28; j_call: TRBJ2-3; clone_size: many; d_call: -; cdr3_nt: TGTGCCAGCAATGAGTGGGCCCGTAGCGGCACAGATACGCAGTATTTT; cdr3_aa: CASNEWARSGTDTQYF
v_call: TRBV10-1; j_call: TRBJ2-7; clone_size: -; d_call: -; cdr3_nt: TGCGCCAGCAGTGAGGCGGTGGGTACTCAGTACTTC; cdr3_aa: CASSEAVGTQYF
v_call: TRBV7-2; j_call: TRBJ2-3; clone_size: many; d_call: TRBD2; cdr3_nt: TGTGCCAGCACTCTAGGAGGCGGGAGGGCCGGAGATACGCAGTATTTT; cdr3_aa: CASTLGGGRAGDTQYF